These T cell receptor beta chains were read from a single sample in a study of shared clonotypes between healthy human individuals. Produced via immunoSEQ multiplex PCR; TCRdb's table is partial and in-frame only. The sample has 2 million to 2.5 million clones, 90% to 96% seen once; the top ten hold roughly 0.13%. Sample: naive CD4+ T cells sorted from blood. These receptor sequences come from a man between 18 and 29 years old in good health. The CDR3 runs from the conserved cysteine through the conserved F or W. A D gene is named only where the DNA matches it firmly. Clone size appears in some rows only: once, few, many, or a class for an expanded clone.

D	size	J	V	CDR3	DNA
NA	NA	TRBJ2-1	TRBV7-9	CASSPSPPYNEQFF	TGTGCCAGCAGCCCCTCCCCCCCCTACAATGAGCAGTTCTTC
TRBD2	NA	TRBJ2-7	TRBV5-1	CASSETAGGPSSYEQYF	TGCGCCAGCAGCGAGACAGCGGGAGGGCCCAGTAGCTACGAGCAGTACTTC
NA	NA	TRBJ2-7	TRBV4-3	CASSQEIGYEQYF	TGCGCCAGCAGCCAAGAAATAGGGTACGAGCAGTACTTC
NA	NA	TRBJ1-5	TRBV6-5	CASSYSAGVDQPQHF	TGTGCCAGCAGTTACTCTGCAGGGGTCGATCAGCCCCAGCATTTT
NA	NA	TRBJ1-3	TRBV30	CAWSPRGSGNTIYF	TGTGCCTGGAGTCCCCGAGGGTCTGGAAACACCATATATTTT
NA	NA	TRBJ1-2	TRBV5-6	CASSGRVHEGKDYGYTF	TGTGCCAGCAGCGGGCGGGTACATGAAGGGAAGGACTATGGCTACACCTTC
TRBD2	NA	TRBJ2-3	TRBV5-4	CASSLGGSADTQYF	TGTGCCAGCAGCTTAGGCGGGAGTGCAGATACGCAGTATTTT
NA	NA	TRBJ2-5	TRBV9	CASSVGNVGAGETQYF	TGTGCCAGCAGCGTAGGCAACGTAGGGGCAGGGGAGACCCAGTACTTC
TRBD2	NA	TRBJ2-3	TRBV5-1	CASSLGLAGGPGDTQYF	TGCGCCAGCAGCTTGGGACTAGCGGGAGGGCCGGGAGATACGCAGTATTTT
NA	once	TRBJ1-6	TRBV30	CAWSPRQGSYNSPLHF	TGTGCCTGGAGTCCTCGCCAGGGCTCCTATAATTCACCCCTCCACTTT
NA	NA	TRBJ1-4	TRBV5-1	CASREKGGGTNEKLFF	TGCGCCAGCAGAGAGAAAGGGGGAGGGACTAATGAAAAACTGTTTTTT
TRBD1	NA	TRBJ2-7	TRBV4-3	CASSPRTGPPYEQYF	TGCGCCAGCAGCCCACGGACAGGGCCCCCCTACGAGCAGTACTTC
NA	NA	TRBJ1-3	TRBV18	CASSPAGGNTIYF	TGTGCCAGCTCACCTGCCGGGGGCAACACCATATATTTT
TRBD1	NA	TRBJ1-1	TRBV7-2	CASSRGQVNTEAFF	TGTGCCAGCAGCCGGGGACAGGTGAACACTGAAGCTTTCTTT
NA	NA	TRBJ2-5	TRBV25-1	CASSRQIGETQYF	TGTGCCAGCAGTCGACAGATAGGTGAGACCCAGTACTTC
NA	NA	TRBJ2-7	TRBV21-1	CARPGQGNSEQYF	TGTGCCAGACCGGGACAGGGGAACTCCGAGCAGTACTTC